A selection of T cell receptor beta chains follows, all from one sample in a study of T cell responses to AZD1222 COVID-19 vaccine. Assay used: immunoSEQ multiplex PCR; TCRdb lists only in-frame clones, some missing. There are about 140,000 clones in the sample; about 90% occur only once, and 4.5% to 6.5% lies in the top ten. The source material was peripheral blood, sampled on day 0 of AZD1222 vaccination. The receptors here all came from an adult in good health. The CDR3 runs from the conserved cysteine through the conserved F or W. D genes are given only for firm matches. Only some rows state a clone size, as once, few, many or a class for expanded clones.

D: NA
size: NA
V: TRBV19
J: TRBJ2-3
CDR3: CASSIAGQLTDTQYF
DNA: TGTGCCAGTAGTATCGCCGGACAACTCACAGATACGCAGTATTTT

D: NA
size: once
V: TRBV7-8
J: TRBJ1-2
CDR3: CASSPDAGPYGYTF
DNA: TGTGCCAGCAGCCCCGACGCAGGGCCCTATGGCTACACCTTC

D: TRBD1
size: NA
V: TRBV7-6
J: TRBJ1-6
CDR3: CASSLGGQGNSPLHF
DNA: TGTGCCAGCAGCTTAGGGGGACAGGGTAATTCACCCCTCCACTTT

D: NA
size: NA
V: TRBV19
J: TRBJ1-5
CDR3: CASSIDRREYQPQHF
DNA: TGTGCCAGTAGTATAGATCGCCGGGAATACCAGCCCCAGCATTTT

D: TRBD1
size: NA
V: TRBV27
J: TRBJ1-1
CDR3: CASRDRVVREAFF
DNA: TGTGCCAGCAGGGACAGGGTCGTTCGCGAAGCTTTCTTT

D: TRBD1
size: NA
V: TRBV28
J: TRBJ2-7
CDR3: CASSFYGTGVYEQYF
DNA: TGTGCCAGCAGTTTTTATGGGACAGGGGTTTACGAGCAGTACTTC

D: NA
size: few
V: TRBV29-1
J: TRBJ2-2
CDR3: CSVEAWTGPMNTGELFF
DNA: TGCAGCGTTGAAGCCTGGACCGGGCCCATGAACACCGGGGAGCTGTTTTTT

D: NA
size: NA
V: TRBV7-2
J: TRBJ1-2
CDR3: CASSLVPESIYGYTF
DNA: TGTGCCAGCAGCTTAGTTCCGGAAAGCATCTATGGCTACACCTTC

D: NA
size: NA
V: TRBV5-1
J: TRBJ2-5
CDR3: CASSAQGQETQYF
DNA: TGCGCCAGCAGCGCTCAGGGCCAAGAGACCCAGTACTTC

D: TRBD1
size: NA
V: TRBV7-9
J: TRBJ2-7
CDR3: CASNRDRGPDEQYF
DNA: TGTGCCAGCAACAGAGACAGGGGGCCAGACGAGCAGTACTTC

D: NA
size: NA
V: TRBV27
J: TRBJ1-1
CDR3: CASKGQPLTEAFF
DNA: TGTGCCAGCAAAGGACAACCCCTCACTGAAGCTTTCTTT

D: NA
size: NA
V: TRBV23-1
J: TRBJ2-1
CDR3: CASSPYYPGINEQFF
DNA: TGCGCCAGCAGTCCATACTACCCGGGAATCAATGAGCAGTTCTTC

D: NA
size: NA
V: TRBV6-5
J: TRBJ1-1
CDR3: CASSFGGTEAFF
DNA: TGTGCCAGCAGTTTCGGGGGCACTGAAGCTTTCTTT

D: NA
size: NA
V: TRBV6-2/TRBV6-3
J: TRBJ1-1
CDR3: CASSRTENTEAFF
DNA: TGTGCCAGCAGCCGGACCGAGAACACTGAAGCTTTCTTT

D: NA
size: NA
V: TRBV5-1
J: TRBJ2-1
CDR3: CASSFSGAYNEQFF
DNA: TGCGCCAGCAGCTTTTCCGGGGCCTACAATGAGCAGTTCTTC

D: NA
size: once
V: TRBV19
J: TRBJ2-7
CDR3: CASSRSEGRPYEQYF
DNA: TGTGCCAGTAGTAGAAGCGAGGGCCGGCCCTACGAGCAGTACTTC

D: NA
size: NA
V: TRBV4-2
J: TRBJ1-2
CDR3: CASSDRDLYGYTF
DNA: TGTGCCAGCAGCGACCGGGACCTCTATGGCTACACCTTC

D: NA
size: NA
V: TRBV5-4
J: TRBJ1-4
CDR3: CASSPGPRDSNEKLFF
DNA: TGTGCCAGCAGTCCAGGGCCGCGGGATAGTAATGAAAAACTGTTTTTT

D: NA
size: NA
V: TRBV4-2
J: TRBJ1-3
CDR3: CASSQESSGRGNTIYF
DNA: TGTGCCAGCAGCCAAGAATCGAGTGGAAGGGGAAACACCATATATTTT

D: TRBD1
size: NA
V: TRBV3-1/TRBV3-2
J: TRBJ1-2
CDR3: CASSQVRTGIDYGYTF
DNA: TGTGCCAGCAGCCAAGTTCGGACAGGGATTGACTATGGCTACACCTTC

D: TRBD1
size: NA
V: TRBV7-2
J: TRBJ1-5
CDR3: CASSLGTGGNQPQHF
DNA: TGTGCCAGCAGCTTAGGGACAGGGGGCAATCAGCCCCAGCATTTT

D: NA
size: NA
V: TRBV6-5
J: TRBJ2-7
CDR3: CASSYSRGYEQYF
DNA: TGTGCCAGCAGTTACTCCCGGGGGTACGAGCAGTACTTC

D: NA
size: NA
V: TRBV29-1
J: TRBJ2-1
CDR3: CSVLLGGSNEQFF
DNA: TGCAGCGTTCTCCTGGGAGGCTCGAATGAGCAGTTCTTC

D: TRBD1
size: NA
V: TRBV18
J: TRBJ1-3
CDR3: CASSHTGGPGNTIYF
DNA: TGTGCCAGCTCACATACAGGGGGCCCGGGAAACACCATATATTTT

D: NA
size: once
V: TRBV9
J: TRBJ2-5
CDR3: CASSVGGGTETQYF
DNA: TGTGCCAGCAGCGTAGGAGGCGGGACGGAGACCCAGTACTTC

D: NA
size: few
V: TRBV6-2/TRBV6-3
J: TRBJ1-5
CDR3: CASSWDISVQPQHF
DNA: TGTGCCAGCAGTTGGGACATATCCGTTCAGCCCCAGCATTTT

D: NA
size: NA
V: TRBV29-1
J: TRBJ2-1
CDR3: CSVVPGYSEQFF
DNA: TGCAGCGTTGTTCCAGGTTACAGTGAGCAGTTCTTC

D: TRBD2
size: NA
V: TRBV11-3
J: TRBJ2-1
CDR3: CASSSSGLLNEQFF
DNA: TGTGCCAGCAGCTCTAGCGGCCTCCTAAATGAGCAGTTCTTC

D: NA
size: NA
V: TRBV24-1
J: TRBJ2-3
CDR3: CATSDRLTDTQYF
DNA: TGTGCCACCAGTGACCGACTCACAGATACGCAGTATTTT

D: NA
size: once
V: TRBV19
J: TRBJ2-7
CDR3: CASSGKTGTYEQYF
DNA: TGTGCCAGTTCGGGGAAGACGGGAACCTACGAGCAGTACTTC

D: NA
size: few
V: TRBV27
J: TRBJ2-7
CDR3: CASSSYGTGLSEQYF
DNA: TGTGCCAGCAGTTCGTACGGGACCGGTCTTTCCGAGCAGTACTTC

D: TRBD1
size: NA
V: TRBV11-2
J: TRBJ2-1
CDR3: CASSPARAGGYNEQFF
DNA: TGTGCCAGCAGCCCCGCCCGGGCAGGGGGCTACAATGAGCAGTTCTTC

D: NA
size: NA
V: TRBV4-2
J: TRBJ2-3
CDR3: CASSQGTGPSTDTQYF
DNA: TGTGCCAGCAGCCAAGGAACAGGGCCTAGCACAGATACGCAGTATTTT

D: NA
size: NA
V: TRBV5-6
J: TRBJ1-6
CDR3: CASSGDSGGNSPLHF
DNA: TGTGCCAGCAGCGGAGACTCCGGTGGAAATTCACCCCTCCACTTT

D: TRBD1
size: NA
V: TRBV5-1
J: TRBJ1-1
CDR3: CASSLKPTGRQGRLNTEAFF
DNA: TGCGCCAGCAGCTTGAAGCCAACCGGGCGACAGGGGCGATTGAACACTGAAGCTTTCTTT

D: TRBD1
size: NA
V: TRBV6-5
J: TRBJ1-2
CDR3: CASSYGGTGAYGYTF
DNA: TGTGCCAGCAGTTACGGGGGGACAGGGGCCTATGGCTACACCTTC

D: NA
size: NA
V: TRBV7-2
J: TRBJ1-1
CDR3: CASSLANTVYTEAFF
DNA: TGTGCCAGCAGCTTGGCCAACACCGTCTACACTGAAGCTTTCTTT

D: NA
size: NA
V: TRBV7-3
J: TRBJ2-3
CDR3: CASSLGWGSTDTQYF
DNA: TGTGCCAGCAGCTTAGGGTGGGGAAGCACAGATACGCAGTATTTT

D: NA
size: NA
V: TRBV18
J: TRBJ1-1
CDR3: CASSNQGNTEAFF
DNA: TGTGCCAGCTCCAACCAGGGGAACACTGAAGCTTTCTTT

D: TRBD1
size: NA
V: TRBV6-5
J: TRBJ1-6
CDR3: CASRGTGANSPLHF
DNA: TGTGCCAGCAGGGGGACAGGGGCTAATTCACCCCTCCACTTT

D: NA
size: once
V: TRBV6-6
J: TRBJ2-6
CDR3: CASILTGLDLTF
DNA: TGTGCCAGCATTCTAACCGGCCTGGACCTGACTTTC